This TCR beta chain was captured by sequencing in a study of identical twins. The CDR3 covers 14 residues. V was cut by 2 bases and J by 4 bases, with 9 bases left in between. The sample holds many counts of this clonotype. TCRdb reprocessed the 5' RACE reads with MiXCR, giving one entry per CDR3 protein. The profile shows fewer than 650,000 distinct CDR3 sequences, less than 9% of them singletons. The same specimen was also included in a second study, on yellow fever vaccine responses in identical twins. This second report adds: A vaccine T cell response that seemed partly convergent and partly personalized was reported in twins.

This sequence joins TRBV12-3 or TRBV12-4 and TRBJ2-1; no reliable D call. The source is a woman aged 18 to 35 in good health. Sequencing was done on a sample of PBMCs. CDR3 protein: CASSLLVGYNEQFF. The CDR3 DNA sequence: TGTGCCAGCAGTTTATTAGTAGGGTACAATGAGCAGTTCTTC.